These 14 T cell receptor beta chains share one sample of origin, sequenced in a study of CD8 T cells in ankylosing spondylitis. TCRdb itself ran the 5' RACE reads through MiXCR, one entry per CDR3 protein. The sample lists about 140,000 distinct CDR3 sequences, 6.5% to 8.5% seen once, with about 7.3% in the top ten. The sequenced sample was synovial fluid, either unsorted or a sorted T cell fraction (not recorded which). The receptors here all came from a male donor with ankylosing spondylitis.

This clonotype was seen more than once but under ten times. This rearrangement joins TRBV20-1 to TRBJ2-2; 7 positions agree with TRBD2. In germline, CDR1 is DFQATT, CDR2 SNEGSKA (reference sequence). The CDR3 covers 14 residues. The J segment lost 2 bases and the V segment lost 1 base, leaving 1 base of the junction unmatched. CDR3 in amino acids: CSARAGLNTGELFF. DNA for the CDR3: TGCAGTGCTAGAGCGGGACTAAACACCGGGGAGCTGTTTTTT.

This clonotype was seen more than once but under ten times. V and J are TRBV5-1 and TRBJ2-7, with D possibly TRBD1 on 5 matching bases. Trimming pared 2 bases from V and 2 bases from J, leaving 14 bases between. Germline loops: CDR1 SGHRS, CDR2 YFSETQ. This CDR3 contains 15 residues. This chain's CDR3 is CASSLAQGGPYEQYF. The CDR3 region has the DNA TGCGCCAGCAGCTTAGCCCAGGGTGGCCCCTACGAGCAGTACTTC.

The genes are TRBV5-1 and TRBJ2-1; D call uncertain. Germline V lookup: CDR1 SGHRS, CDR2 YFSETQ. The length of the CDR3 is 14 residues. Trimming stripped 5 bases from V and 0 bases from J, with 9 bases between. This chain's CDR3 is CASSRMSSYNEQFF. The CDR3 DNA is TGCGCCAGCAGTCGTATGAGCTCCTACAATGAGCAGTTCTTC.

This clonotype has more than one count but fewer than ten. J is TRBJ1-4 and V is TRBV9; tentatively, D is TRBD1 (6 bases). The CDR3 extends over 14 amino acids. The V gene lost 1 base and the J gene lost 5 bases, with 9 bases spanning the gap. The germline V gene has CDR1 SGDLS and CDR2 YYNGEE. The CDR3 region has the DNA TGTGCCAGCAGCGTATGGCAGGGGAATGAAAAACTGTTTTTT. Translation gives CASSVWQGNEKLFF.

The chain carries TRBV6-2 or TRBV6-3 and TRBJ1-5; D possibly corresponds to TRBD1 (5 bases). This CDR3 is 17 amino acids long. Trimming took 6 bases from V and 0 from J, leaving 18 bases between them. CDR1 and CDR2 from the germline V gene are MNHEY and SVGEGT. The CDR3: CASRGLMSGYSNQPQHF. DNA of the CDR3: TGTGCCAGCAGGGGACTGATGTCTGGCTATAGCAATCAGCCCCAGCATTTT.

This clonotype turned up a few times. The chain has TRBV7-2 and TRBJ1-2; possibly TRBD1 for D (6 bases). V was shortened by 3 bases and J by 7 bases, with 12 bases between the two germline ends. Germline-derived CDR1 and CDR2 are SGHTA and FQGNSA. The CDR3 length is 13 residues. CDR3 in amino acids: CASSFTTGPGYTF. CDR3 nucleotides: TGTGCCAGCAGCTTTACGACAGGACCTGGCTACACCTTC.

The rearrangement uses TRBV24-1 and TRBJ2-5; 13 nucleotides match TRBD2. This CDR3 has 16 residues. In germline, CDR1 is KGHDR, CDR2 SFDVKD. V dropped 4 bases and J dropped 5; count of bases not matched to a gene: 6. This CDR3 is CATSDPGLAGWETQYF. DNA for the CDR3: TGTGCCACCAGTGACCCGGGACTAGCGGGATGGGAGACCCAGTACTTC.

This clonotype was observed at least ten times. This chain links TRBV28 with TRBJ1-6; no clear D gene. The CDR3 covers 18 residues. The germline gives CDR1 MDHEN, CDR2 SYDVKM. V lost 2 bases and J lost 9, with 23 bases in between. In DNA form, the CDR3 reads TGTGCCAGCAGTTTACCCCGTGAAGGGTTTAAATCGCGTTCACCCCTCCACTTT. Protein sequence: CASSLPREGFKSRSPLHF.

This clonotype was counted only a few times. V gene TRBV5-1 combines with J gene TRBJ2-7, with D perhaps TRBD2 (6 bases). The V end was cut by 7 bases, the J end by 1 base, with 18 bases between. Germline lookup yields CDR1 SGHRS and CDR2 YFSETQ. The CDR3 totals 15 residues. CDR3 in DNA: TGCGCCAGCGGACCCGGGGCTAGCGTATCCTACGAGCAGTACTTC. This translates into CASGPGASVSYEQYF.

CDR3 sequence (DNA): TGTGCCAGCAGCCAGGACGGGGGGGCAGGTCAGCCCCAGCATTTT. Protein sequence: CASSQDGGAGQPQHF. The chain employs TRBV7-8 and TRBJ1-5, with D possibly matching TRBD1 (6 bases). In germline, CDR1 is SGHVS, CDR2 FQNEAQ. V shed 5 bases and J shed 6 bases, with 17 bases lying between them. There are 15 residues in the CDR3.

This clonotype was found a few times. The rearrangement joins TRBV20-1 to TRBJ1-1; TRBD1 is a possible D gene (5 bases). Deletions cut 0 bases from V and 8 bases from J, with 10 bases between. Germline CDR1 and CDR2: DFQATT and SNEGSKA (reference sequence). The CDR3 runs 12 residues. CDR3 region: CSAREGWDEAFF. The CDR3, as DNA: TGCAGTGCTAGAGAGGGGTGGGACGAAGCTTTCTTT.

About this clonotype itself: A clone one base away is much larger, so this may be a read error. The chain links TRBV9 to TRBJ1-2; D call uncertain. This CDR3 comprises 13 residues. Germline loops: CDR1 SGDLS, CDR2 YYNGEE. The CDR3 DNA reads TGTGCCAACAGCGTAGCAGGATTCTTAGGCTACACCTTC. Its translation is CANSVAGFLGYTF.

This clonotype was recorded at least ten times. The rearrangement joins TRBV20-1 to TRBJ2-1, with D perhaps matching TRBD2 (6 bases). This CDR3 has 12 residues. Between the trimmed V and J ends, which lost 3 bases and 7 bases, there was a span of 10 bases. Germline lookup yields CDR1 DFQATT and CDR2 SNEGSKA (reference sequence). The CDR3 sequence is CSASGRRNEQFF. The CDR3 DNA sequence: TGCAGTGCTAGCGGGAGAAGGAATGAGCAGTTCTTC.

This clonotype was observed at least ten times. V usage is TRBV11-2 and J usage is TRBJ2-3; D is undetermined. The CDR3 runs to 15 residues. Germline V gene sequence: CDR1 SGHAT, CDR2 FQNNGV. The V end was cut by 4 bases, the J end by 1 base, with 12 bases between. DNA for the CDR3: TGTGCCAGCAGCTCCTTGGACGGACGCACAGATACGCAGTATTTT. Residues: CASSSLDGRTDTQYF.